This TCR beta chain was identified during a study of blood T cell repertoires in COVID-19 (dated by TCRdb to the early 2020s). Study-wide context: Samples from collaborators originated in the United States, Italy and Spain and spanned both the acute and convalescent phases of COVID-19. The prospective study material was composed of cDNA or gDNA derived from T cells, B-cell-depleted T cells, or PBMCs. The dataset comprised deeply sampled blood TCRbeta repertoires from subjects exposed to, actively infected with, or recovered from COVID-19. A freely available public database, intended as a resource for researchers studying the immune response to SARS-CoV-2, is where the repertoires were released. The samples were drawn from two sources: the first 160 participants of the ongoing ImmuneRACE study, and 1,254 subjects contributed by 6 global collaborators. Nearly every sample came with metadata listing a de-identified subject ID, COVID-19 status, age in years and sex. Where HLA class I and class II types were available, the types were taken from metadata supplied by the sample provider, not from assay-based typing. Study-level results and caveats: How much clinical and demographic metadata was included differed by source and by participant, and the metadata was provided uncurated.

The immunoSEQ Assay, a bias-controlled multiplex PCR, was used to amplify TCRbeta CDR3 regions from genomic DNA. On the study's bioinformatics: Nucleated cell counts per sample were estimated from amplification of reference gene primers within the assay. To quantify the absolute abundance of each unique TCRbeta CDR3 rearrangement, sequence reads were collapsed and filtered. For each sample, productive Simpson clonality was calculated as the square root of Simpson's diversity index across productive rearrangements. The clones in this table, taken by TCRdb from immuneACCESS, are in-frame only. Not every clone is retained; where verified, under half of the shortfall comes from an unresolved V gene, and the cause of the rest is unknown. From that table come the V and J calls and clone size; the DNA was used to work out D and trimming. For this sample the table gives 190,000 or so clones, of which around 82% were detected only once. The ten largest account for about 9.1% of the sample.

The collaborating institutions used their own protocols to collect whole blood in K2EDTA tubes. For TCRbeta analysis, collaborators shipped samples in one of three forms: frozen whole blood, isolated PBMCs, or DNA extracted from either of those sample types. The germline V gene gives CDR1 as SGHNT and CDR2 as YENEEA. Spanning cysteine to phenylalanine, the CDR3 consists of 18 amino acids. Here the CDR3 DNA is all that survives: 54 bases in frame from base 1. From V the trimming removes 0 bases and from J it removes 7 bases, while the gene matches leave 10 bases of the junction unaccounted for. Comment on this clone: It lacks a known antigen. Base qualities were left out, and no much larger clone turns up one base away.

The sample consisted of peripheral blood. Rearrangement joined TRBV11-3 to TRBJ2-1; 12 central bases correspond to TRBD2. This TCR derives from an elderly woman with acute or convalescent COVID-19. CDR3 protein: CASSLEGASGRARNEQFF. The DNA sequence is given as TGTGCCAGCAGCTTAGAGGGAGCTAGCGGGAGGGCTAGGAATGAGCAGTTCTTC.